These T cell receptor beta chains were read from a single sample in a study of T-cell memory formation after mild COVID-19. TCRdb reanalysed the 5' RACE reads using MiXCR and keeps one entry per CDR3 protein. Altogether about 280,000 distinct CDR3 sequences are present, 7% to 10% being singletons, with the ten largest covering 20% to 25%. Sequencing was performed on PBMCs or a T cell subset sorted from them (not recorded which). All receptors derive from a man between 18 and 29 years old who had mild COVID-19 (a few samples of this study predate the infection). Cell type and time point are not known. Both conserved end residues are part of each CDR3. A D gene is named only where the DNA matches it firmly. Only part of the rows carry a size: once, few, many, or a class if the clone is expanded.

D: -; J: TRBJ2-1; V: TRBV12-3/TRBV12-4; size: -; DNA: TGTGCCAGCAGTTTATTGCCAGTTACGGATGAGCAGTTCTTC; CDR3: CASSLLPVTDEQFF
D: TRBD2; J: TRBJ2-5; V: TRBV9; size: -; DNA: TGTGCCAGCAGCGGACCGCTGGGACTAGCGGGGGGGCTGTTGAACTTC; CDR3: CASSGPLGLAGGLLNF
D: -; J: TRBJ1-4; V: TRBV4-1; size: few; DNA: TGCGCCAGCAGCGAACGGGGTGTGAGTGAAAAACTGTTTTTT; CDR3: CASSERGVSEKLFF
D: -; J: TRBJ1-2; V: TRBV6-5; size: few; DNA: TGTGCCAGCAGAGGTTTGGGGGGGCGTTATGGCTACACCTTC; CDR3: CASRGLGGRYGYTF
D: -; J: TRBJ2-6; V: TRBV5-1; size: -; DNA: TGCGCCAGCAGTTGGCAAGGGAATTCTGGGGCCAACGTCCTGACTTTC; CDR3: CASSWQGNSGANVLTF
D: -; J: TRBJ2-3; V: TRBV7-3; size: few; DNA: TGTGCCAGCAGCCCCGGGACTTCGGTAGCGCAGTATTTT; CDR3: CASSPGTSVAQYF
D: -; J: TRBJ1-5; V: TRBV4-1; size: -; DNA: TGCGCCAGCAGCCAAGAGGCAGTGCTACGCCAGCCCCAGCATTTT; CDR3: CASSQEAVLRQPQHF
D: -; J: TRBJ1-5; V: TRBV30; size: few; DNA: TGTGCCTGGAGTGTAGGTCAGCCCCAGCATTTT; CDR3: CAWSVGQPQHF
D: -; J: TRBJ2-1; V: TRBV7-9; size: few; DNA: TGTGCCAGCAGAGCCAACCCAGGGGTTTCCTACAATGAGCAGTTCTTC; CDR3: CASRANPGVSYNEQFF
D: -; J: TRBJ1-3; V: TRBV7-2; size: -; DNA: TGTGCCAGCAGCTTTGGGGGGCACGCTGGAAACACCATATATTTT; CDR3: CASSFGGHAGNTIYF
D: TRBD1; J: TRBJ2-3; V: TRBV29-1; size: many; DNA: TGCAGCGGAGGCGGGACAGGGGGCGCAGATACGCAGTATTTT; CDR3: CSGGGTGGADTQYF
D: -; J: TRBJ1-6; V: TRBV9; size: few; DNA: TGTGCCAGCAGCGTTGGGACTGGGGAGGTTCCCCTCCACTTT; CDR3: CASSVGTGEVPLHF
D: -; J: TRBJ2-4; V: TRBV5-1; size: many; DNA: TGCGCCAGCAGCTTGGCCGGCCAAAGGGACATTCAGTACTTC; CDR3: CASSLAGQRDIQYF
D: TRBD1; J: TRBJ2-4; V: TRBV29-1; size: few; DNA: TGCAGCGTGAGGGGACGGGACAGGCGCTTACTTCAGTACTTC; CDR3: CSVRGRDRRLLQYF
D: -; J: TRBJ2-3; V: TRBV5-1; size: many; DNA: TGCGCCAGCAGCTTACATCTCGAGGGGATAACAGATACGCAGTATTTT; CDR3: CASSLHLEGITDTQYF
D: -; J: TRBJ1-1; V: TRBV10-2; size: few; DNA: TGCGCCAGCAGTGGAGGGGAAGTCACTGAAGCTTTCTTT; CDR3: CASSGGEVTEAFF
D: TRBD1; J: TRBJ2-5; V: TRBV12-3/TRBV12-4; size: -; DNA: TGTGCCAGCAGACACCGGTGGGAAAGGGGGCTTAGAGAGACCCAGTACTTC; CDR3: CASRHRWERGLRETQYF
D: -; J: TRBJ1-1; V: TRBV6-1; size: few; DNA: TGTGCCAGCAGTGAATGGCTACAGCACTATAGTGAAGCTTTCTTT; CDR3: CASSEWLQHYSEAFF
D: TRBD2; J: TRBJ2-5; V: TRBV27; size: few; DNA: TGTGCCAGCAGTCCGACTAGCGGGGGGGACCAAGAGACCCAGTACTTC; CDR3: CASSPTSGGDQETQYF
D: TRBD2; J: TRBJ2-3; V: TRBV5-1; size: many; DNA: TGCGCCAGCAGCCCGAGGACTAGCGGGGGGATAGATACGCAGTATTTT; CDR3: CASSPRTSGGIDTQYF
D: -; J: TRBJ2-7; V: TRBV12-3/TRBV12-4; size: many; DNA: TGTGCCAGCAGTTTAAGCTATTCCTCCTACGAGCAGTACTTC; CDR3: CASSLSYSSYEQYF
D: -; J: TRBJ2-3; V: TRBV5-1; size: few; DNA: TGCGCCAGCAGCATAGGAAGTACTAGCACAGATACGCAGTATTTT; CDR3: CASSIGSTSTDTQYF
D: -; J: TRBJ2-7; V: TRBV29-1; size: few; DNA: TGCAGCGTTGTAAATTTGGCCATCACAGGGAAATCCTACGAGCAGTACTTC; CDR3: CSVVNLAITGKSYEQYF
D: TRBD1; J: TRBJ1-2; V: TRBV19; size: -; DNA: TGTGCCAGTCGACCCCAGGGACAGAACTATGGCTACACCTTC; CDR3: CASRPQGQNYGYTF
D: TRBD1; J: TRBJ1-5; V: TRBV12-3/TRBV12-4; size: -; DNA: TGTGCCAGCAGCGCGACAGGGGGCGCGGGGCAGCCCCAGCATTTT; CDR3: CASSATGGAGQPQHF
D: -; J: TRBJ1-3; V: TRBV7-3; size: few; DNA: TGTGCCAGCAGCTCGGGCCTTGGAAACACCATATATTTT; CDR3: CASSSGLGNTIYF